Below, 29 T cell receptor beta chains from the same sample are listed, as sequenced in a study of human T cells and chemical hapten exposure. Time point reported: patch test 1, 2 weeks after DPC sensitization. Documented treatment: therapeutic diphenylcyclopropenone sensitization with weekly scalp DPC. Using its own MiXCR run on the RACE reads, TCRdb lists one record per CDR3 protein. The sample includes more than 95,000 distinct CDR3 sequences, around 10% of them seen just once. Here the sequenced sample was whole blood, taken in connection with sensitization to the hapten diphenylcyclopropenone (DPC). Receptors were obtained from a woman aged 50 to 60 with alopecia areata. Some clones in this sample may be carry-over from other donors' samples.

V usage is TRBV18 and J usage is TRBJ1-5; 8 positions match TRBD1. Trimming took 2 bases from V and 2 from J; bases not matched to a gene: 8. CDR1 and CDR2 from the germline V gene are KGHSH and LQKENI. The CDR3 has 17 amino acids. The CDR3 spells CASSPRDRWLGNQPQHF. CDR3 nucleotides: TGTGCCAGCTCACCAAGGGACAGGTGGCTAGGCAATCAGCCCCAGCATTTT.

The rearrangement joins TRBV10-3 to TRBJ2-3, with 7 positions matching TRBD1. The germline CDR1 and CDR2 sequences are ENHRY and SYGVKD. V dropped 4 bases and J dropped 6; count of bases not matched to a gene: 10. The CDR3 contains 15 residues. Here the CDR3 DNA reads TGTGCCATCAGTGCAGAAGGGGGCAGTTGGGATACGCAGTATTTT. Its protein product is CAISAEGGSWDTQYF.

This chain joins TRBV7-6 and TRBJ2-3; 9 bases are a match to TRBD2. V shed 5 bases, J shed 7 bases, and the junction held 4 bases outside the gene matches. The germline V gene has CDR1 SGHVS and CDR2 FNYEAQ. The CDR3 has 13 amino acids. The CDR3 region is CASSAGTSNTQYF. In DNA, the CDR3 is TGTGCCAGCAGCGCTGGGACTAGCAATACGCAGTATTTT.

This clonotype was observed many times. The chain has TRBV4-3 and TRBJ2-3, with 8 bases identical to TRBD1. Trimming cost V 4 bases and J 6 bases; bases outside gene matches: 12. Per germline, CDR1 LGHNA and CDR2 YSLEER. The CDR3 extends over 16 amino acids. The CDR3 DNA follows: TGCGCCAGCAGCCGGACCGGGACAGGCGCTAGGGATACGCAGTATTTT. Its translation: CASSRTGTGARDTQYF.

The CDR3 DNA follows: TGTGCCAGCAAGTTTCTGAACACTGAAGCTTTCTTT. Translated, it gives CASKFLNTEAFF. The J gene is TRBJ1-1, the V gene TRBV28, with unresolved D. V gave up 7 bases and J gave up 0 bases, with 6 bases separating them. From germline, CDR1 is MDHEN and CDR2 SYDVKM. The CDR3 totals 12 residues.

This clonotype occurred many times. The CDR3 nucleotides read TGTGCCAGCACAACAATTTATAGGGTAACAGATACGCAGTATTTT. As protein: CASTTIYRVTDTQYF. The gene calls are TRBV12-3 or TRBV12-4 and TRBJ2-3; the D is unclear. V dropped 7 bases and J dropped 3 bases, with 17 bases sitting between them. CDR3 length: 15 residues.

This clonotype was seen repeatedly, ten times or more. This chain uses TRBV4-2 with TRBJ1-1; the D gene is possibly TRBD1 (6 bases). Per germline, CDR1 LGHNA and CDR2 YNFKEQ. The V and J ends lost 3 bases and 4 bases respectively, with 15 bases between them. CDR3 length: 15 residues. The CDR3 nucleotides read TGTGCCAGCAGCCAGACAGGCACGCTACGCACTGAAGCTTTCTTT. The encoded protein is CASSQTGTLRTEAFF.

This clonotype was observed at least ten times. This chain joins TRBV3-1 and TRBJ2-7, with 7 bases fitting TRBD2. From germline, CDR1 is LGHDT and CDR2 YNNKEL (reference sequence). V lost 4 bases to trimming and J lost 3 bases; unmatched junction nucleotides: 0. The CDR3 totals 12 residues. The CDR3, as DNA: TGTGCCAGCAGCCGGGGGGGCTACGAGCAGTACTTC. This gives the protein CASSRGGYEQYF.

The CDR3: CASSLGGQGAYEQYF. The CDR3 DNA is TGTGCCAGCAGCTTAGGTGGACAGGGAGCCTACGAGCAGTACTTC. The rearrangement links TRBV7-2 to TRBJ2-7, with 8 bases identical to TRBD1. The germline CDR1 and CDR2 sequences are SGHTA and FQGNSA. J gave up 2 bases and V 1 base, and 4 bases lay outside the gene matches. The length of the CDR3 is 15 residues.

The V and J genes are TRBV12-3 or TRBV12-4 and TRBJ2-4, with 8 bases matching TRBD2. V shed 3 bases, J shed 12 bases, and the junction held 1 base outside the gene matches. CDR3 length: 11 residues. The CDR3, as DNA: TGTGCCAGCAGTTTTCGGGGGGGTCAGTACTTC. It codes for CASSFRGGQYF.

This clonotype has just a few counts. J is TRBJ1-5 and V is TRBV19; D is uncertain. Trimming took off 4 bases at V and 3 bases at J, with 10 bases between the two ends. This CDR3 is 14 amino acids long. Germline CDR1 reads LNHDA; CDR2 reads SQIVND (reference sequence). In nucleotides, the CDR3 is TGTGCCAGTAGTAGAAAACTCTCCAATCAGCCCCAGCATTTT. This encodes CASSRKLSNQPQHF.

This clonotype was counted only a few times. V is TRBV6-5 and J is TRBJ2-7; no clear D gene. Trimming left V 1 base short and J 4 bases short, with 11 bases between. The CDR3 has 14 amino acids. Germline CDR1 is MNHEY and CDR2 is SVGAGI. DNA of the CDR3: TGTGCCAGCAGTTACTTAGGATCTGAATACGAGCAGTACTTC. As protein: CASSYLGSEYEQYF.

About this clonotype: A much bigger clone sits one base away, suggesting this may be a read error. The rearrangement uses TRBV5-5 and TRBJ2-3, with D uncertain. The CDR3 loop spans 15 amino acids. Germline CDR1 SGHKS, CDR2 YYEKEE (reference sequence). The CDR3 coding sequence is TGTGCCAACAGCCCCAACACAAGGGATGCAGATACGCAGTATTTT. Its protein product is CANSPNTRDADTQYF. Complete variable domain (other parts from reference TRBV5-5 and TRBJ2-3): DAGVTQSPTHLIKTRGQQVTLRCSPISGHKSVSWYQQVLGQGPQFIFQYYEKEERGRGNFPDRFSARQFPNYSSELNVNALLLGDSALYLCANSPNTRDADTQYFGPGTRLTVL.

This clonotype has a count of ten or more. The gene calls are TRBV25-1 and TRBJ1-1, with TRBD1 matching 8 bases. Trimming at V came to 6 bases and at J to 3 bases, leaving 12 bases not matched to a gene. In germline, CDR1 is MGHDK, CDR2 SYGVNS. The CDR3 covers 16 residues. CDR3 DNA: TGTGCCAGCAGCCATAAGCCCGGGACAGGAGACACTGAAGCTTTCTTT. Translating it yields CASSHKPGTGDTEAFF. Drawing the rest from reference TRBV25-1 and TRBJ1-1, the complete variable domain is EADIYQTPRYLVIGTGKKITLECSQTMGHDKMYWYQQDPGMELHLIHYSYGVNSTEKGDLSSESTVSRIRTEHFPLTLESARPSHTSQYLCASSHKPGTGDTEAFFGQGTRLTVV.

This clonotype has a handful of counts. V and J are TRBV7-9 and TRBJ1-5; D unclear. Between the trimmed V and J ends, which lost 1 base and 0 bases, there was a span of 7 bases. The germline V gene has CDR1 SEHNR and CDR2 FQNEAQ (reference sequence). This CDR3 contains 15 residues. CDR3 loop: CASSLVGNSNQPQHF. The CDR3 nucleotides read TGTGCCAGCAGCTTAGTGGGGAATAGCAATCAGCCCCAGCATTTT.

This clonotype was detected only a few times. The rearrangement links TRBV7-9 to TRBJ2-3; D is uncertain. The CDR3 sequence is 13 residues long. Germline V lookup: CDR1 SEHNR, CDR2 FQNEAQ (reference sequence). The ends were cut back, 3 bases at V and 9 bases at J, with 13 bases in the middle. CDR3 coding DNA: TGTGCCAGCAGCTTTAAGGCCACCTCAACGCAGTATTTT. Its protein is CASSFKATSTQYF.

This clonotype was seen repeatedly, ten times or more. J is TRBJ2-7 and V is TRBV4-3, with D unresolved. This CDR3 region has 14 residues. Germline CDR1 LGHNA, CDR2 YSLEER. V was trimmed by 4 bases and J by 0 bases, leaving 10 bases between them. CDR3: CASSPEVISYEQYF. The CDR3 nucleotides read TGCGCCAGCAGCCCAGAGGTGATCTCCTACGAGCAGTACTTC.

The chain joins TRBV4-1 to TRBJ1-2; possible D gene TRBD1, 5 bases. V shed 2 bases and J shed 7 bases, with 23 bases lying between them. The CDR3 has 17 amino acids. The germline V gene encodes CDR1 MGHRA and CDR2 YSYEKL. The CDR3 nucleotides are TGCGCCAGCAGCCAACCAACCGCTGGAATGAGGGGCCGTGGCTACACCTTC. Translation: CASSQPTAGMRGRGYTF.

This clonotype occurred many times. The chain links TRBV6-2 or TRBV6-3 to TRBJ1-1; the D gene is possibly TRBD1 (5 bases). The CDR3 has 13 residues. V lost 6 bases and J lost 6, with 14 bases in between. The V gene's germline CDR1 is MNHEY and CDR2 SVGEGT. The CDR3 protein is CASSPSGVSEAFF. The CDR3 nucleotides read TGTGCCAGCAGCCCGTCGGGGGTCTCTGAAGCTTTCTTT.

This clonotype appeared a few times. The chain carries TRBV29-1 and TRBJ1-1; perhaps TRBD1 as D (6 bases). CDR1 is SQVTM and CDR2 is ANQGSEA in the germline V gene. V was cut by 6 bases and J by 7 bases, with 9 bases left in between. The CDR3 runs 10 residues. The CDR3 region has the DNA TGCAGCGTACACAGGGTTGAAGCTTTCTTT. Amino acids: CSVHRVEAFF. Full variable domain (rest looked up from reference TRBV29-1 and TRBJ1-1): SAVISQKPSRDICQRGTSLTIQCQVDSQVTMMFWYRQQPGQSLTLIATANQGSEATYESGFVIDKFPISRPNLTFSTLTVSNMSPEDSSIYLCSVHRVEAFFGQGTRLTVV.

This chain links TRBV11-2 with TRBJ2-1, with D tentatively TRBD2 (6 bases). The V gene's germline CDR1 is SGHAT and CDR2 FQNNGV. The CDR3 is 15 amino acids. V was pared by 5 bases and J by 0 bases, with 11 bases between. The CDR3 protein is CASSVSSVSYNEQFF. CDR3 DNA: TGTGCCAGCAGCGTATCTAGCGTCTCCTACAATGAGCAGTTCTTC.

In its sample, this clonotype was seen a few times. The V and J genes are TRBV7-6 and TRBJ1-3, with TRBD1 matching over 12 bases. The V and J ends lost 1 base and 1 base, in that order; junction bases with no gene match: 11. CDR1 SGHVS and CDR2 FNYEAQ come from the germline V gene. The CDR3 consists of 20 residues. For the CDR3, the DNA is TGTGCCAGCAGCTTAGAAGGGACAGGGGGCCGGCGGTCTTCTGGAAACACCATATATTTT. This translates into CASSLEGTGGRRSSGNTIYF.

This clonotype has more than one count but fewer than ten. The chain links TRBV28 to TRBJ2-7; unclear D gene. The CDR3 length is 11 residues. V was cut by 5 bases and J by 2 bases, with 4 bases left in between. Germline loops: CDR1 MDHEN, CDR2 SYDVKM. This CDR3 is CASSHTYEQYF. CDR3 nucleotides: TGTGCCAGCAGTCACACCTACGAGCAGTACTTC.

This clonotype was seen only a few times. The V call is TRBV4-1, the J call TRBJ1-5, with unresolved D. The CDR3 contains 12 residues. Deletions cut 3 bases from V and 10 bases from J, with 10 bases between. The V gene's germline CDR1 is MGHRA and CDR2 YSYEKL. CDR3: CASSQEGGPQHF. The CDR3 region has the DNA TGCGCCAGCAGCCAGGAGGGAGGACCCCAGCATTTT.

There are many counts of this clonotype. The chain couples TRBV29-1 to TRBJ2-2; 7 nucleotides line up with TRBD2. With V trimmed by 7 bases and J by 0 bases, 8 bases remained unmatched. This CDR3 is built from 15 residues. The V gene's germline CDR1 is SQVTM and CDR2 ANQGSEA. The CDR3 sequence is CSARREPSNTGELFF. The CDR3 DNA sequence: TGCAGCGCCAGGCGGGAGCCTTCGAACACCGGGGAGCTGTTTTTT.

This clonotype appeared many times. The J gene is TRBJ1-5, the V gene TRBV7-8; tentatively, D is TRBD1 (6 bases). The V gene's germline CDR1 is SGHVS and CDR2 FQNEAQ. The CDR3 covers 15 residues. Trimming removed 5 bases at V and 7 bases at J, with 18 bases between. The CDR3 sequence: CASSLVGGIGQPQHF. The CDR3 DNA sequence: TGTGCCAGCAGCCTAGTAGGGGGAATCGGACAGCCCCAGCATTTT.

This clonotype was picked up a small number of times. This chain links TRBV5-1 with TRBJ2-6; 7 positions match TRBD1. Trimming at V came to 4 bases and at J to 6 bases, leaving 13 bases not matched to a gene. The CDR3 is 17 amino acids. From germline, CDR1 is SGHRS and CDR2 YFSETQ. The CDR3 protein is CASSRRQGEGLANVLTF. The DNA for the CDR3 is TGCGCCAGCAGCAGACGACAGGGAGAGGGGTTGGCCAACGTCCTGACTTTC. Variable domain in full (rest from reference TRBV5-1 and TRBJ2-6): KAGVTQTPRYLIKTRGQQVTLSCSPISGHRSVSWYQQTPGQGLQFLFEYFSETQRNKGNFPGRFSGRQFSNSRSEMNVSTLELGDSALYLCASSRRQGEGLANVLTFGAGSRLTVL.

This clonotype was detected only a few times. The chain employs TRBV5-1 and TRBJ1-3, with TRBD1 matching over 11 bases. The V and J ends lost 7 bases and 1 base, in that order; junction bases with no gene match: 1. This CDR3 spans 14 amino acids. Germline CDR1 and CDR2: SGHRS and YFSETQ. The CDR3, as DNA: TGCGCCAGCGGGACAGGGGGTTCTGGAAACACCATATATTTT. Amino acid sequence: CASGTGGSGNTIYF.

This clonotype was observed many times. CDR3: CASSASTGGTQYF. The DNA of the CDR3 is TGCGCCAGCAGTGCCTCGACAGGCGGGACCCAGTACTTC. J is TRBJ2-5 and V is TRBV10-2; maybe TRBD1 (6 bases). V lost 4 bases and J 7 bases, leaving 13 bases between the germline ends. The CDR3 sequence is 13 residues long. Germline V gene lookup returns CDR1 WSHSY and CDR2 SAAADI.